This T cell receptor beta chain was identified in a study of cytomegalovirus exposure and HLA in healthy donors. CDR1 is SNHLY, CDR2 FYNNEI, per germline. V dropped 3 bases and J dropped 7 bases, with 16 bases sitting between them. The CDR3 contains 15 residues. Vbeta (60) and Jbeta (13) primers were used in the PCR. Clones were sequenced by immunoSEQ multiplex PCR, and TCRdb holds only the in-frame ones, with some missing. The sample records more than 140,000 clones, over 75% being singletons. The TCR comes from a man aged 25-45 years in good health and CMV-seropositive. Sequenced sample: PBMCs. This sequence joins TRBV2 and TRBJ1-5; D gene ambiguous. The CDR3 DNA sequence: TGTGCCAGCAGTGACCCGAACACGGGTATCCAGCCCCAGCATTTT. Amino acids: CASSDPNTGIQPQHF.